This TCR beta chain was captured in a study of T cell changes during pregnancy in multiple sclerosis. CDR1 and CDR2 from the germline V gene are GTSNPN and SVGIG (reference sequence). The CDR3 runs 14 residues. J was trimmed by 8 bases and V by 4 bases; bases with no gene match: 10. TCRdb keeps only in-frame clones here, not all; method: immunoSEQ multiplex PCR. The sample shows 25,000 to 35,000 clones, about 91% of them seen only once. The chain uses TRBV30 and TRBJ1-3; 8 bases are shared with TRBD1. The receptor comes from a female donor in good health, enrolled as a control in a pregnancy study. Source: CD4+ T cells from peripheral blood mononuclear cells, taken in the first trimester of pregnancy. The CDR3 loop is CAWIPGQEVDTIYF. CDR3 bases: TGTGCCTGGATCCCGGGACAGGAGGTGGACACCATATATTTT.